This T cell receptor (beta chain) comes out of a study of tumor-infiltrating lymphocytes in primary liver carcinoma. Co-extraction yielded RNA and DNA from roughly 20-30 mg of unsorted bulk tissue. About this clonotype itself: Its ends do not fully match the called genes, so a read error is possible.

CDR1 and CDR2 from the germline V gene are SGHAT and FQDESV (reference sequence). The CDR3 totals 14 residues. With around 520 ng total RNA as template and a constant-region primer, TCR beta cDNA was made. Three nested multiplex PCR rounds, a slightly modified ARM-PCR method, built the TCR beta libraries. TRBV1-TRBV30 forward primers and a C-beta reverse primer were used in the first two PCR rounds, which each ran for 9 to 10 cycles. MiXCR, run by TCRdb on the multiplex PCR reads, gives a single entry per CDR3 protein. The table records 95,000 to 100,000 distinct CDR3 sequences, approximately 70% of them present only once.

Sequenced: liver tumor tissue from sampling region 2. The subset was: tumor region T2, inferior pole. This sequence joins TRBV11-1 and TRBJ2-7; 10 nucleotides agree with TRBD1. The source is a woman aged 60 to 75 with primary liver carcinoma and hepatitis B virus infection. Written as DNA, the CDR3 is TGTGCCAGCAGCCAGGACAGGGGGACCTACGAGCATTACTTC. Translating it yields CASSQDRGTYEHYF.